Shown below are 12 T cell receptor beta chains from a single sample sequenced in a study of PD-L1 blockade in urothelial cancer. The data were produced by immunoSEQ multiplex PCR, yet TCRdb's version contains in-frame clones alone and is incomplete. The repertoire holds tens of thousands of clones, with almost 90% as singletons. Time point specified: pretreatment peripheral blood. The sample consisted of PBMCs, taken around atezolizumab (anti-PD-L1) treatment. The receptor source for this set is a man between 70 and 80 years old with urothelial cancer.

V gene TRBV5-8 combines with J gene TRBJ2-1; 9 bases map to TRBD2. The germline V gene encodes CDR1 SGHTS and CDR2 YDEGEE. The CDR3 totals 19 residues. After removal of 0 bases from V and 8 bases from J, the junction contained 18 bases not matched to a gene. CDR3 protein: CASSLVLSGSTQPSDEQFF. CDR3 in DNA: TGTGCCAGCAGCTTGGTGCTTAGCGGGAGCACCCAGCCGAGCGATGAGCAGTTCTTC.

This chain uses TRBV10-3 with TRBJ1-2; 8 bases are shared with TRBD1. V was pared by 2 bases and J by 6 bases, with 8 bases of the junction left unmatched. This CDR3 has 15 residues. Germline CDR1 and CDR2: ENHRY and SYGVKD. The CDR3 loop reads CAISELTGAAHGYTF. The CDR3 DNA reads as TGTGCCATCAGTGAGCTGACAGGGGCCGCCCATGGCTACACCTTC.

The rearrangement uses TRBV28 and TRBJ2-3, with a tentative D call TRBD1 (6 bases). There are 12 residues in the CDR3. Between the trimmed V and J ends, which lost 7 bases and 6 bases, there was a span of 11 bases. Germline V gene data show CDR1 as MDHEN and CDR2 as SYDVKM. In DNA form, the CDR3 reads TGTGCCAGCACCTCGAGGGGGGATACGCAGTATTTT. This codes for CASTSRGDTQYF.

This CDR3 is CASSPISTLSGADNEQFF. DNA of the CDR3: TGTGCCAGCAGCCCTATATCCACCCTTAGCGGGGCCGACAATGAGCAGTTCTTC. J is TRBJ2-1 and V is TRBV7-3; 8 bases line up with TRBD2. This CDR3 spans 18 amino acids. V lost 5 bases, J lost 5 bases, and 17 bases stayed unmatched. Germline loops: CDR1 SGHTA, CDR2 FQGTGA.

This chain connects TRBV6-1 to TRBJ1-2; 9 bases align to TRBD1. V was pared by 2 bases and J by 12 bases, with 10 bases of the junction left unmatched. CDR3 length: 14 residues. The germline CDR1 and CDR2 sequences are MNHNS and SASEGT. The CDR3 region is CASSEMAGQGFDTF. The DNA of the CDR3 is TGTGCCAGCAGTGAAATGGCGGGACAGGGTTTTGACACCTTC.

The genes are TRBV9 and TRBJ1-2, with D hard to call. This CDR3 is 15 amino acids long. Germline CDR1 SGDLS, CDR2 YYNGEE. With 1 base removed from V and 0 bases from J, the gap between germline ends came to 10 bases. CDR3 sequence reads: CASSVSVQSNYGYTF. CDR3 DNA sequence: TGTGCCAGCAGCGTAAGCGTCCAGTCTAACTATGGCTACACCTTC.

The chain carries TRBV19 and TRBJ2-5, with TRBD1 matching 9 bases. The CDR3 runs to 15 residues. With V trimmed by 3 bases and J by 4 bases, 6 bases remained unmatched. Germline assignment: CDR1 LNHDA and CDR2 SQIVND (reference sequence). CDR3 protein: CASSIGDREGETQYF. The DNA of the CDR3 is TGTGCCAGTAGTATTGGGGACAGGGAGGGAGAGACCCAGTACTTC. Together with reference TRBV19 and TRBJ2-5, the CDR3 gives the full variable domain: DGGITQSPKYLFRKEGQNVTLSCEQNLNHDAMYWYRQDPGQGLRLIYYSQIVNDFQKGDIAEGYSVSREKKESFPLTVTSAQKNPTAFYLCASSIGDREGETQYFGPGTRLLVL.

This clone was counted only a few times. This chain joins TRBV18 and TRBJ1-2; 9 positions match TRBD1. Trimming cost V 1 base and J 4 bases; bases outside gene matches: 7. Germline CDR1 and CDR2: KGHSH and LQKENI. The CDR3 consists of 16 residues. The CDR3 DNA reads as TGTGCCAGCTCACCACAAACAACAGGGGGCAGCTATGGCTACACCTTC. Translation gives CASSPQTTGGSYGYTF.

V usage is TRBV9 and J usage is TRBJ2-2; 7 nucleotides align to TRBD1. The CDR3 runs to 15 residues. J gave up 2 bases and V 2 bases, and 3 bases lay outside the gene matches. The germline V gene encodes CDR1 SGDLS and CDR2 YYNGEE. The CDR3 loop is CASSVGQLNTGELFF. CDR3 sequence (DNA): TGTGCCAGCAGCGTGGGACAGCTTAACACCGGGGAGCTGTTTTTT. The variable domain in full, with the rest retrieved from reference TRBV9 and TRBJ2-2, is DSGVTQTPKHLITATGQRVTLRCSPRSGDLSVYWYQQSLDQGLQFLIQYYNGEERAKGNILERFSAQQFPDLHSELNLSSLELGDSALYFCASSVGQLNTGELFFGEGSRLTVL.

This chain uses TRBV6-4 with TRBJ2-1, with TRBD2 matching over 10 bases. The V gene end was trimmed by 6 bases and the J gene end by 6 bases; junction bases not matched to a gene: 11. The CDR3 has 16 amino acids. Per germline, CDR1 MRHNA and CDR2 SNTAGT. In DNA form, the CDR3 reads TGTGCCAGCAGCTACCCGGGGAGCGGGAGGGGCAATGAGCAGTTCTTC. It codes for CASSYPGSGRGNEQFF.

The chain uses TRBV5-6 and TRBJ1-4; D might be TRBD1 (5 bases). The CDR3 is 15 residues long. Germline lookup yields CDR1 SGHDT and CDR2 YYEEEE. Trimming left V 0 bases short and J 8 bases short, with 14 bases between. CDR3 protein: CASSLAGKEREKLFF. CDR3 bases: TGTGCCAGCAGCTTGGCAGGGAAGGAAAGGGAAAAACTGTTTTTT.

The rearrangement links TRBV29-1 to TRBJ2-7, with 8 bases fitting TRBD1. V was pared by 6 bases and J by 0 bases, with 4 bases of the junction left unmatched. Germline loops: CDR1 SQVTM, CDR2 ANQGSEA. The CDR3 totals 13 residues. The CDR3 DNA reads TGCAGCGTGACCCAGGGGGCCTCCTACGAGCAGTACTTC. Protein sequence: CSVTQGASYEQYF.